This T cell receptor beta chain is from a study of blood T cell repertoires in COVID-19. The table came from immunoSEQ multiplex PCR; TCRdb's copy has only in-frame clones and leaves some out. The sample contains some 270,000 clones, around 90% of which appear only once. From germline, CDR1 is DFQATT and CDR2 SNEGSKA (reference sequence). This CDR3 spans 17 amino acids. V lost 3 bases and J lost 2; bases outside the gene matches: 11. The chain couples TRBV20-1 to TRBJ1-3; TRBD1 matches 9 bases. The TCR comes from a woman aged 55-69 years with COVID-19, enrolled during active disease. Specimen: peripheral blood. DNA of the CDR3: TGCAGTGCTAGTAGGGCACAGGGGGCTATGGCTGGAAACACCATATATTTT. Translation: CSASRAQGAMAGNTIYF.